The table lists the clone carrying this T cell receptor (beta chain) with many counts. Its matching antigen is unknown. These data are taken from a study of T cells in Graves' hyperthyroidism and ophthalmopathy. The study, taken as a whole, reports: Most expanded thyroid clonotypes above 0.001 also appeared in blood.

Deletions cut 3 bases from V and 1 base from J, with 10 bases between. The CDR3 is made up of 14 amino acids. Germline-derived CDR1 and CDR2 are LNHDA and SQIVND (reference sequence). An absence of ophthalmopathy progression within 18 months meant stable Graves' hyperthyroidism. Based on clinical symptoms, serum thyroxine and TRAb, thyroid ultrasound and orbital computed tomography, diagnoses were reached. The investigators amplified TCR beta CDR3 regions from RNA transcripts. The primer set for the first-round RT-PCR of the TCR CDR3 was HTBI. One entry per CDR3 protein results from TCRdb running MiXCR on the multiplex PCR reads. Of about 180,000 distinct CDR3 sequences in the sample, about 17% were seen once.

Sequencing was done on a sample of blood. The chain carries TRBV19 and TRBJ2-7; tentative D call: TRBD1 (5 bases). This clonotype was obtained from a woman between 45 and 65 years old with Graves' hyperthyroidism. Written as DNA, the CDR3 is TGTGCCAGTAGTATCGGTCAGGGATCCTACGAGCAGTACTTC. It yields the protein CASSIGQGSYEQYF.